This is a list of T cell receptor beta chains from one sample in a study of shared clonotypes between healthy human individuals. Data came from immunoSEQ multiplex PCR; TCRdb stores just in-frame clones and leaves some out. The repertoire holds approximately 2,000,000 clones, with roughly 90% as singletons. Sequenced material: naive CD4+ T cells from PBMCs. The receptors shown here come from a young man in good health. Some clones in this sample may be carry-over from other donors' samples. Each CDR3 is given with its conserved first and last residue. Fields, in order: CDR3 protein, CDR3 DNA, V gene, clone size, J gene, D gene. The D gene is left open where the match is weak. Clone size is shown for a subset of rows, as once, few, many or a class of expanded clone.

CASSLGSPAATNEKLFF,TGTGCCAGCAGCTTAGGGAGTCCAGCTGCAACTAATGAAAAACTGTTTTTT,TRBV11-2,NA,TRBJ1-4,NA
CASRKLAIPDTQYF,TGCGCCAGCAGAAAACTAGCGATCCCAGATACGCAGTATTTT,TRBV4-1,NA,TRBJ2-3,TRBD2
CASSEGTANNEQFF,TGCGCCAGCAGCGAAGGGACAGCTAACAATGAGCAGTTCTTC,TRBV5-1,NA,TRBJ2-1,TRBD1
CASSYAGTGDGYTF,TGTGCCAGCAGTTACGCCGGGACAGGGGATGGCTACACCTTC,TRBV6-6,NA,TRBJ1-2,TRBD1
CASSSTVVGKTQYF,TGTGCCAGCAGCTCGACGGTAGTGGGAAAGACCCAGTACTTC,TRBV7-9,once,TRBJ2-5,NA
CASSLGGLSDTEAFF,TGCGCCAGCAGCTTGGGGGGGCTGAGTGACACTGAAGCTTTCTTT,TRBV5-1,NA,TRBJ1-1,NA
CASSFGGEEGNTIYF,TGTGCCAGCAGTTTTGGGGGAGAGGAGGGAAACACCATATATTTT,TRBV27,NA,TRBJ1-3,NA
CASSSAGAQETQYF,TGCGCCAGCAGCTCCGCGGGAGCTCAAGAGACCCAGTACTTC,TRBV5-1,NA,TRBJ2-5,TRBD2
CTSSQGGQGQQLPQHF,TGCACCAGCAGCCAAGGAGGTCAGGGCCAACAATTGCCCCAGCATTTT,TRBV1,NA,TRBJ1-5,NA
CASSGSGSTDTQYF,TGTGCCAGCAGCGGGAGCGGAAGCACAGATACGCAGTATTTT,TRBV9,NA,TRBJ2-3,NA
CASSPGTSGSYNEQFF,TGTGCCAGCTCACCCGGGACTAGCGGTTCCTACAATGAGCAGTTCTTC,TRBV18,NA,TRBJ2-1,TRBD2
CASSVAGGSRSYEQYF,TGTGCCAGCAGCGTGGCAGGTGGTAGTCGGTCCTACGAGCAGTACTTC,TRBV7-3,NA,TRBJ2-7,NA
CASRGARNEKLFF,TGTGCCAGCAGGGGGGCGAGAAATGAAAAACTGTTTTTT,TRBV2,NA,TRBJ1-4,NA
CASSLKSNQPQHF,TGCGCCAGCAGCCTAAAGAGCAATCAGCCCCAGCATTTT,TRBV4-1,NA,TRBJ1-5,NA
CSVEKLAGSYEQYF,TGCAGCGTTGAGAAACTAGCGGGCTCCTACGAGCAGTACTTC,TRBV29-1,NA,TRBJ2-7,TRBD2
CASSGRASGMGTGELFF,TGTGCCAGCAGCGGAAGAGCTAGCGGGATGGGAACCGGGGAGCTGTTTTTT,TRBV9,NA,TRBJ2-2,TRBD2